This T cell receptor beta chain was sequenced for a study of T cell repertoires in cytomegalovirus infection. In the study overall: Selection of CMV epitopes for the study included recently identified HLA-C-restricted and well-studied HLA-B-restricted ones. Based on public TCR beta signatures, there were indications of CMV infection and of a matching HLA type.

TCRdb ran MiXCR on the reads and lists one entry per CDR3 protein. The repertoire holds 70,000 to 85,000 distinct CDR3 sequences, with 35% to 45% as singletons. Findings of the study overall: Individuals carrying CMV plus the relevant HLA were identified by cumulative frequency of public TCR beta families.

On this clonotype itself: The antigen is not known.

This CDR3 contains 14 residues. Trimming removed 7 bases from V and 2 bases from J; junction bases left unmatched: 5. Germline CDR1 is SGHVS and CDR2 is FQNEAQ. V gene TRBV7-8 combines with J gene TRBJ1-5, with 7 bases matching TRBD1. This receptor was identified in a human donor in good health (CMV status not recorded). Some clones in this sample may be carry-over from other donors' samples. The material sequenced was CD8+ T cells from cultured PBMCs, taken from culture after CMV antigen stimulation. DNA of the CDR3: TGTGCCAGCAAGGAAGGGGGCGGCAATCAGCCCCAGCATTTT. Encoded protein: CASKEGGGNQPQHF.